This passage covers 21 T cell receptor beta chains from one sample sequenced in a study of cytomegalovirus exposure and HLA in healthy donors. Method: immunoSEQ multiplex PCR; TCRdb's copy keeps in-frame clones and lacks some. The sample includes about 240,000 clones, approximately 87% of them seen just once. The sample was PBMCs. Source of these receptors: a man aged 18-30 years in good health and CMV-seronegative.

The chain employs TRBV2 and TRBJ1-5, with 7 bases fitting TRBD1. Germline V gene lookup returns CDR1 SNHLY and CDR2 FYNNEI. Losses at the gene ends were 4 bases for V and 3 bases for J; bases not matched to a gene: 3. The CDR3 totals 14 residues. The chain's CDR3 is CASSGQGDNQPQHF. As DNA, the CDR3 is TGTGCCAGCAGTGGACAGGGAGACAATCAGCCCCAGCATTTT.

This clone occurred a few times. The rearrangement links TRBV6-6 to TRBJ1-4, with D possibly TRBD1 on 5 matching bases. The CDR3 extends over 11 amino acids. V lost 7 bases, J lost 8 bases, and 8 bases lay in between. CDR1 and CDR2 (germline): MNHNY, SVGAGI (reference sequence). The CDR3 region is CASTSGEKLFF. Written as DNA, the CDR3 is TGTGCCAGCACCTCAGGGGAAAAACTGTTTTTT.

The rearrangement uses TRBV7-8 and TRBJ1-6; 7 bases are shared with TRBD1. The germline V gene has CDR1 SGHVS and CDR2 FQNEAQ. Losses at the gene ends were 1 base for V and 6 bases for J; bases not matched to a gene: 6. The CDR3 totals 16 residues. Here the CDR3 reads CASSLGYRGSNSPLHF. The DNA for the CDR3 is TGTGCCAGCAGCTTAGGCTACAGGGGTAGTAATTCACCCCTCCACTTT.

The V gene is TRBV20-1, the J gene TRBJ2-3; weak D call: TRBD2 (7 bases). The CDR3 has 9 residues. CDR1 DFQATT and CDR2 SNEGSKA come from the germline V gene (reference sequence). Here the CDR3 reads CSAGATQYF. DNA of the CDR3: TGCAGCGCGGGGGCTACGCAGTATTTT.

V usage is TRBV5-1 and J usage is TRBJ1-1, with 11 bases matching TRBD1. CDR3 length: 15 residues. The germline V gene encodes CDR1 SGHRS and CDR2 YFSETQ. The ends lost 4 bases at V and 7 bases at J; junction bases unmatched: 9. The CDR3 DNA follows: TGCGCCAGCAGCGCCAGGACAGGGGGCACTAGTGAAGCTTTCTTT. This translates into CASSARTGGTSEAFF.

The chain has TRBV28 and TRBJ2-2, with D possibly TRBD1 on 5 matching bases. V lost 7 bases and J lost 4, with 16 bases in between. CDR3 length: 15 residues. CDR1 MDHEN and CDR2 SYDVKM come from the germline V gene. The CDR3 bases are TGTGCCAGCAACCTATCAGGGTGGAGCACCGGGGAGCTGTTTTTT. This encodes CASNLSGWSTGELFF.

CDR3 DNA sequence: TGTGCCAGCAGAGACAGCTTTTCTGGAAACACCATATATTTT. This gives the protein CASRDSFSGNTIYF. The J gene is TRBJ1-3, the V gene TRBV27; possibly TRBD1 for D (5 bases). This CDR3 has 14 residues. Deletions cut 6 bases from V and 1 base from J, with 10 bases between. Looked up from germline, CDR1 is MNHEY and CDR2 is SMNVEV (reference sequence).

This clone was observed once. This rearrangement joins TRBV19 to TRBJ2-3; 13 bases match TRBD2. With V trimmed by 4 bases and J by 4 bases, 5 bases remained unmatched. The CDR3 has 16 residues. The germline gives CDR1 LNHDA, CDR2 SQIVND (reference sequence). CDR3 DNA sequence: TGTGCCAGTAGTACCCGGACTAGCGGGAGACCAGATACGCAGTATTTT. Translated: CASSTRTSGRPDTQYF.

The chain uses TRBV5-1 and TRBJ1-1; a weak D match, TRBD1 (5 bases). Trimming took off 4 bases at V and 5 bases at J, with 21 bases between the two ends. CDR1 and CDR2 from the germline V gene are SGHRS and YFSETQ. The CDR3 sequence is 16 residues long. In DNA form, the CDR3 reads TGCGCCAGCAGCCGGTGGGCTACGACGGAGGGGACTGAAGCTTTCTTT. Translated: CASSRWATTEGTEAFF. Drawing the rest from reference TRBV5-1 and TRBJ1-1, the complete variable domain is KAGVTQTPRYLIKTRGQQVTLSCSPISGHRSVSWYQQTPGQGLQFLFEYFSETQRNKGNFPGRFSGRQFSNSRSEMNVSTLELGDSALYLCASSRWATTEGTEAFFGQGTRLTVV.

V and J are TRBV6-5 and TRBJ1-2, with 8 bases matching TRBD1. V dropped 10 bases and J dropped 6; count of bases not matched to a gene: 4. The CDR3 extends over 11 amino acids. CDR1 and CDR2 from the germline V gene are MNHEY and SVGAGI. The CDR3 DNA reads TGTGCCAAGGACAGGGAGGATGGCTACACCTTC. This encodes CAKDREDGYTF.

The CDR3 nucleotides are TGCGCCAGCAGCCCCACTAGCGGGGCGCCCTACGAGCAGTACTTC. Its protein product is CASSPTSGAPYEQYF. J is TRBJ2-7 and V is TRBV4-1, with 10 bases aligning to TRBD2. CDR3 size: 15 residues. The V gene end was trimmed by 4 bases and the J gene end by 2 bases; junction bases not matched to a gene: 5. CDR1 and CDR2 (germline): MGHRA, YSYEKL.

The CDR3 protein is CAWSVMSGRSNEQFF. As DNA, the CDR3 is TGTGCCTGGAGTGTAATGAGCGGGAGATCTAATGAGCAGTTCTTC. The chain recombines TRBV30 with TRBJ2-1; 8 positions match TRBD2. From germline, CDR1 is GTSNPN and CDR2 SVGIG (reference sequence). The V gene end was trimmed by 0 bases and the J gene end by 7 bases; junction bases not matched to a gene: 8. The CDR3 has 15 amino acids.

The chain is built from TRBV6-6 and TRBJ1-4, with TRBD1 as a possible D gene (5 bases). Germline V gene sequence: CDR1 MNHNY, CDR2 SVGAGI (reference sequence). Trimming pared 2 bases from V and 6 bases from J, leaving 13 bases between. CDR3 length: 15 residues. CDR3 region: CASSYRQGPYEKLFF. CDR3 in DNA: TGTGCCAGCAGTTACCGGCAGGGTCCGTATGAAAAACTGTTTTTT.

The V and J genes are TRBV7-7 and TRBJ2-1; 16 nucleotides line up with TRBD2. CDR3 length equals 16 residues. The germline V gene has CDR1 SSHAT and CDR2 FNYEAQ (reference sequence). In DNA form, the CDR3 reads TGTGCTAGAGGGACTAGCGGGGGGGTGGAATACAATGAGCAGTTCTTC. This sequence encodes CARGTSGGVEYNEQFF. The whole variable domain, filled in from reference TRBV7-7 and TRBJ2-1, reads GAGVSQSPRYKVTKRGQDVTLRCDPISSHATLYWYQQALGQGPEFLTYFNYEAQPDKSGLPSDRFSAERPEGSISTLTIQRTEQRDSAMYRCARGTSGGVEYNEQFFGPGTRLTVL.

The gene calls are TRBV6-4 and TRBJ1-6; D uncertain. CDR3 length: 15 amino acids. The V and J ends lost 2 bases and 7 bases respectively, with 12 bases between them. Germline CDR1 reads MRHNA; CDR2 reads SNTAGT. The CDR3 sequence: CASSDGETVNSPLHF. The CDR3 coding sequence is TGTGCCAGCAGTGACGGGGAGACGGTGAATTCACCCCTCCACTTT.

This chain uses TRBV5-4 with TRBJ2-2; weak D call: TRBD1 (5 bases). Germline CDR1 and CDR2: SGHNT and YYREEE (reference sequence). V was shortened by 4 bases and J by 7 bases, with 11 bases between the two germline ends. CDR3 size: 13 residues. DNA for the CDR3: TGTGCCAGCAGCACCGAAGGGGACGGGGAGCTGTTTTTT. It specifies CASSTEGDGELFF.

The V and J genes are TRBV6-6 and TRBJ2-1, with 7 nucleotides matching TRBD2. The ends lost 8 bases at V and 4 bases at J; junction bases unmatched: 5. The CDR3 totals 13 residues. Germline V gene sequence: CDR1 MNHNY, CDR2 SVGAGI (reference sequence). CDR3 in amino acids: CASRSGGYNEQFF. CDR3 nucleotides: TGTGCCAGCCGGTCGGGGGGTTACAATGAGCAGTTCTTC.

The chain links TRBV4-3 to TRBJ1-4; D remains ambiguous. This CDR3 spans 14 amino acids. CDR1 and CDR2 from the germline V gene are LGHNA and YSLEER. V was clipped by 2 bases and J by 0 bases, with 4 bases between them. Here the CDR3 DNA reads TGCGCCAGCAGCCAAACAGCAACTAATGAAAAACTGTTTTTT. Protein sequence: CASSQTATNEKLFF.

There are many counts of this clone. CDR3 protein: CATSRKSPGQGEQYF. The CDR3 nucleotides are TGTGCCACCAGCAGAAAGTCACCGGGACAGGGTGAGCAGTACTTC. The chain has TRBV15 and TRBJ2-7; 9 bases fit TRBD1. CDR1 and CDR2 from the germline V gene are LNHNV and YYDKDF (reference sequence). This CDR3 is built from 15 residues. V was clipped by 2 bases and J by 7 bases; unmatched bases: 9.

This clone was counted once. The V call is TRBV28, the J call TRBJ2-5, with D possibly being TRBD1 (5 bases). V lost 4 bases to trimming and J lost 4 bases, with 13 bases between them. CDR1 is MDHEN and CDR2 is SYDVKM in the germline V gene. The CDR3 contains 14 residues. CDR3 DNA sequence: TGTGCCAGCAGTTCAGCTCAGGGTGGAGAGACCCAGTACTTC. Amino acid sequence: CASSSAQGGETQYF.

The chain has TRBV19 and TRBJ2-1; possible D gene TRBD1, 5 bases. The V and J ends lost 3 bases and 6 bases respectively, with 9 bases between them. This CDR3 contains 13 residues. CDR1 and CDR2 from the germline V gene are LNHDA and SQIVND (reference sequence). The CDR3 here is CASSIWQGNEQFF. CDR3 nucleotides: TGTGCCAGTAGTATCTGGCAGGGCAATGAGCAGTTCTTC.